This T cell receptor beta chain emerged from a study of T cells after posttransplantation cyclophosphamide. General study points: Blood and skin or GI T cell repertoires showed limited TRB overlap. Later blood repertoires were often dominated by clones from the donor CD8+ memory compartment.

A marrow graft followed busulfan-fludarabine conditioning, with cyclophosphamide on days +3 and +4. Sequencing used immunoSEQ multiplex PCR; TCRdb keeps in-frame clones, though not all of them. The record shows 4,000 to 4,500 clones for this sample, with no singletons present. CDR1 SQVTM and CDR2 ANQGSEA come from the germline V gene. The V and J ends lost 1 base and 6 bases, in that order; junction bases with no gene match: 6. The CDR3 has 16 amino acids. The sample holds many counts of this clone. Its specificity is not known. V is TRBV29-1 and J is TRBJ2-2; TRBD2 agrees at 12 bases. This clonotype was obtained from a female patient in her late teens or twenties who received an allogeneic stem cell transplant from an unrelated donor, was CMV-positive, and had acute GVHD only. A subset of T cells may come from the graft donor. The sequenced sample was PBMCs, obtained after allogeneic stem cell transplant with posttransplant cyclophosphamide. The CDR3 bases are TGCAGCGTTGAAGGACTAGCGGGAGTAATTTCCGGGGAGCTGTTTTTT. Translated, it gives CSVEGLAGVISGELFF.